This T cell receptor beta chain was profiled in a study of blood T cell repertoires in COVID-19. On the study more broadly: The United States, Italy and Spain supplied acute and convalescent COVID-19 samples. Nucleic acid was either cDNA or gDNA, and it came from T cells, B-cell-depleted T cells, or PBMCs.

Per the original data handling: Scientists estimated how many nucleated cells there were by amplifying reference gene primers. Here immunoSEQ multiplex PCR was the method, and the copy in TCRdb shows in-frame clones only, minus some. D and trimming were read from the DNA, whereas the V and J calls and clone size are those reported in that table. Counted here are more than 60,000 clones, 90% occurring once; the ten biggest clones make up about 4.9%. The trim removed 5 bases at V and 1 base at J, leaving 16 bases unmatched. Per the germline V gene, CDR1 is SEHNR and CDR2 is FQNEAQ (reference sequence). The CDR3 runs 18 residues.

This chain connects TRBV7-9 to TRBJ2-7; 8 nucleotides align to TRBD2. Sequencing used peripheral blood. This receptor was obtained from a man between 45 and 60 years old with acute or convalescent COVID-19. The CDR3 reads CASSLDIYGRDRSYEQYF. The CDR3 bases are TGTGCCAGCAGCCTAGATATTTACGGGAGGGACCGATCCTACGAGCAGTACTTC.